What follows are 2 T cell receptor beta chains derived from one specimen sequenced in a study of T-cell reconstitution after alpha-beta-depleted transplantation in children (dated by TCRdb to about 2016). The library was generated by PCR. Sequenced using an Illumina HiSeq 2500. TCR libraries were prepared with molecular barcoding, using unique molecular identifiers to normalize TCRbeta repertoire quantification. TCRdb ran its own pipeline on the public reads, namely fastp trimming at Q25 and MiXCR clone calling, and kept in-frame beta chains. Records with the same CDR3 protein are collapsed into one entry carrying the most frequent genes and DNA. For this sample the table gives 450,000 to 600,000 distinct CDR3 sequences, of which 10% were detected only once. The biggest ten clones account for around 2% of the sample. The treatment or condition label, as the study defines it: allogeneic hematopoietic cell transplantation with graft depleted of TCRalphabeta T cells and CD19 B cells.

The input for sequencing was PBMCs, taken before TCRalphabeta/CD19-depleted stem cell transplant. The receptor source for this set is a child younger than 10 with inherited bone marrow failure, due to receive a stem cell transplant.

The rearrangement links TRBV30 to TRBJ1-4, with unresolved D. V lost 4 bases, J lost 8 bases, and 11 bases lay in between. CDR3 length equals 12 residues. Germline V lookup: CDR1 GTSNPN, CDR2 SVGIG (reference sequence). The CDR3 DNA sequence: TGTGCCTGGACCCGGGCGGGGGAAAAACTGTTTTTT. Protein: CAWTRAGEKLFF. Complete variable domain (other parts from reference TRBV30 and TRBJ1-4): SQTIHQWPATLVQPVGSPLSLECTVEGTSNPNLYWYRQAAGRGLQLLFYSVGIGQISSEVPQNLSASRPQDRQFILSSKKLLLSDSGFYLCAWTRAGEKLFFGSGTQLSVL.

This chain uses TRBV20-1 with TRBJ2-2; TRBD2 matches 10 bases. The CDR3 contains 17 residues. Germline CDR1 DFQATT, CDR2 SNEGSKA (reference sequence). V gave up 2 bases and J gave up 5 bases; unmatched junction bases: 11. The CDR3 bases are TGCAGTGCTAGACGGTCGTCTAGCGGGAGCCGGACCGGGGAGCTGTTTTTT. It translates to CSARRSSSGSRTGELFF.